These 19 T cell receptor beta chains were all obtained from the same sample, sequenced in a study of blood T cell repertoires in COVID-19. Libraries were prepared by immunoSEQ multiplex PCR; TCRdb keeps only in-frame clonotypes and omits some of them. The sample shows about 140,000 clones, just over 85% of them seen only once. Sequenced input: peripheral blood. These receptors were collected from a woman aged 55-70 years with acute or convalescent COVID-19.

The V gene is TRBV7-3, the J gene TRBJ2-3; TRBD2 agrees at 10 bases. The CDR3 contains 16 residues. Germline CDR1 is SGHTA and CDR2 is FQGTGA. With V trimmed by 2 bases and J by 1 base, 3 bases remained unmatched. The CDR3 bases are TGTGCCAGCAGCTTAGGGCTAGCGGGGGGCACAGATACGCAGTATTTT. This sequence encodes CASSLGLAGGTDTQYF.

This clone was seen a handful of times. The chain employs TRBV15 and TRBJ1-2; maybe TRBD1 (5 bases). The V end lost 4 bases, the J end lost 3 bases, and 12 bases lay between the germline ends. This CDR3 is built from 14 residues. Germline V gene data show CDR1 as LNHNV and CDR2 as YYDKDF (reference sequence). The CDR3 is CATSKGNLDYGYTF. CDR3 DNA: TGTGCCACCAGCAAGGGGAATTTAGACTATGGCTACACCTTC.

V and J are TRBV5-1 and TRBJ2-6; 9 bases map to TRBD2. V shed 5 bases, J shed 0 bases, and the junction held 6 bases outside the gene matches. CDR3 length: 17 residues. From germline, CDR1 is SGHRS and CDR2 YFSETQ. CDR3 bases: TGCGCCAGCAGACCTAGCGGGGACCACTCTGGGGCCAACGTCCTGACTTTC. Translated: CASRPSGDHSGANVLTF.

The V gene is TRBV7-9, the J gene TRBJ1-1, with TRBD1 matching 10 bases. The CDR3 contains 13 residues. Losses at the gene ends were 5 bases for V and 4 bases for J; bases not matched to a gene: 1. Looked up from germline, CDR1 is SEHNR and CDR2 is FQNEAQ (reference sequence). The CDR3: CASSRTGGTEAFF. DNA of the CDR3: TGTGCCAGCAGCCGGACAGGGGGCACTGAAGCTTTCTTT.

A few counts support this clone. The rearrangement joins TRBV9 to TRBJ2-5; TRBD2 might be the D (5 bases). The CDR3 spans 14 residues. Trimming removed 3 bases at V and 5 bases at J, with 14 bases between. The V gene's germline CDR1 is SGDLS and CDR2 YYNGEE. CDR3 loop: CASSGPSTGETQYF. The CDR3 region has the DNA TGTGCCAGCAGCGGCCCTAGTACGGGGGAGACCCAGTACTTC. Supplemented by reference TRBV9 and TRBJ2-5, the full variable domain reads DSGVTQTPKHLITATGQRVTLRCSPRSGDLSVYWYQQSLDQGLQFLIQYYNGEERAKGNILERFSAQQFPDLHSELNLSSLELGDSALYFCASSGPSTGETQYFGPGTRLLVL.

The rearrangement uses TRBV5-1 and TRBJ2-7; weak D call: TRBD1 (6 bases). The V gene lost 4 bases and the J gene lost 1 base, with 12 bases spanning the gap. Germline V lookup: CDR1 SGHRS, CDR2 YFSETQ. CDR3 length: 14 residues. CDR3 region: CASSTGHHSYEQYF. The CDR3 bases are TGCGCCAGCAGCACGGGACACCATTCCTACGAGCAGTACTTC.

The V gene is TRBV21-1, the J gene TRBJ2-7; TRBD1 is taken as the D call from the table, unchecked against the DNA. TRBV21-1 is a documented pseudogene. This CDR3 has 19 amino acids. CDR3 bases: TGTGCCAGCAGCAACGGGGGACAGGGGGTCTTTTACATGAATTACGAGCAGTACTTC. Protein: CASSNGGQGVFYMNYEQYF.

This CDR3 is CASSLSRTGTEAFF. CDR3 coding DNA: TGTGCCAGCAGCTTAAGCCGTACGGGGACTGAAGCTTTCTTT. The genes are TRBV7-3 and TRBJ1-1; D is ambiguous. The germline V gene has CDR1 SGHTA and CDR2 FQGTGA. V was cut by 1 base and J by 5 bases, with 11 bases left in between. This CDR3 region has 14 residues.

The chain has TRBV18 and TRBJ2-5, with 9 bases aligning to TRBD1. The CDR3 runs to 17 residues. The V gene's germline CDR1 is KGHSH and CDR2 LQKENI. The junction had 16 bases not matched to a gene; V was cut back by 2 bases and J by 9 bases. The CDR3 loop is CASSPVSGQGSVVAQYF. The CDR3 nucleotides are TGTGCCAGCTCACCAGTGTCAGGACAGGGGTCCGTAGTCGCCCAGTACTTC.

This chain connects TRBV5-1 to TRBJ2-1; TRBD1 matches 7 bases. The CDR3 has 15 residues. Per germline, CDR1 SGHRS and CDR2 YFSETQ. V was clipped by 4 bases and J by 2 bases; unmatched bases: 6. CDR3 in DNA: TGCGCCAGCAGCCCGTCGGGACAGACCTACAATGAGCAGTTCTTC. It codes for CASSPSGQTYNEQFF.

This chain joins TRBV10-1 and TRBJ2-3, with 9 bases aligning to TRBD2. CDR1 WNHNN and CDR2 SYGVQD come from the germline V gene (reference sequence). CDR3 size: 15 residues. Unmatched junction bases numbered 5, after V lost 5 bases and J lost 2 bases. CDR3 coding DNA: TGCGCCAGCAGTAGGAGCGGGGGGCCCACAGATACGCAGTATTTT. Its translation is CASSRSGGPTDTQYF.

This clone was recorded a few times. Here the CDR3 reads CASSHGDRFVKHF. DNA of the CDR3: TGTGCCAGCAGCCATGGGGACAGATTCGTAAAGCATTTT. The V call is TRBV3-1 (or the pseudogene TRBV3-2), the J call TRBJ1-5; TRBD1 matches 7 bases. The CDR3 consists of 13 residues. Per the germline V gene, CDR1 is LGHDT and CDR2 is YNNKEL (reference sequence). J lost 14 bases, V lost 3 bases, and 10 bases had no gene match.

Points on this clone: At one boundary the junction diverges from the germline segment, which might be a read error. The chain is built from TRBV7-7 and TRBJ1-3, with D uncertain. The CDR3 totals 13 residues. CDR1 is SSHAT, CDR2 FNYEAQ, per germline (reference sequence). This CDR3 reads CASSPSFGNTIYF. The CDR3 region has the DNA TGTGCTAGCAGCCCGTCGTTTGGAAACACCATATATTTT.

V gene TRBV4-2 combines with J gene TRBJ2-3, with D possibly matching TRBD2 (6 bases). Germline V gives CDR1 LGHNA, CDR2 YNFKEQ. The CDR3 totals 17 residues. The V gene lost 1 base and the J gene lost 2 bases, with 16 bases spanning the gap. The CDR3 sequence: CASSQVTASENTDTQYF. In nucleotides, the CDR3 is TGTGCCAGCAGCCAAGTGACGGCTAGCGAAAACACAGATACGCAGTATTTT.

V gene TRBV5-6 combines with J gene TRBJ2-3; D remains ambiguous. The CDR3 is 13 amino acids. CDR1 SGHDT and CDR2 YYEEEE come from the germline V gene. V was cut by 6 bases and J by 0 bases, with 8 bases left in between. CDR3 in DNA: TGTGCCAGCACCCCCTCTAGCACAGATACGCAGTATTTT. Its translation: CASTPSSTDTQYF.

CDR3 DNA sequence: TGTGCCAGCAGGTCTCAGGGAAGCGCAGATACGCAGTATTTT. This gives the protein CASRSQGSADTQYF. The rearrangement joins TRBV6-5 to TRBJ2-3; TRBD1 is a possible D gene (5 bases). Per the germline V gene, CDR1 is MNHEY and CDR2 is SVGAGI. The CDR3 runs to 14 residues. Between the trimmed V and J ends, which lost 6 bases and 4 bases, there was a span of 14 bases.

This chain connects TRBV5-6 to TRBJ1-1; D is unresolved. The germline V gene has CDR1 SGHDT and CDR2 YYEEEE. The ends were cut back, 1 base at V and 3 bases at J, with 4 bases in the middle. The CDR3 spans 12 residues. The CDR3 DNA reads TGTGCCAGCAGCTTGCTTGACACTGAAGCTTTCTTT. Its protein is CASSLLDTEAFF.

The chain combines TRBV6-1 with TRBJ2-7; 7 bases line up with TRBD1. V lost 1 base, J lost 0 bases, and 12 bases stayed unmatched. This CDR3 has 18 residues. Germline CDR1 MNHNS, CDR2 SASEGT. CDR3 protein: CASSEGLGRQGSSYEQYF. Written as DNA, the CDR3 is TGTGCCAGCAGTGAAGGGTTGGGGAGACAGGGAAGCTCCTACGAGCAGTACTTC.

This clone was found once. The chain employs TRBV9 and TRBJ1-4; 7 nucleotides agree with TRBD1. The germline V gene encodes CDR1 SGDLS and CDR2 YYNGEE. The CDR3 consists of 13 residues. After removal of 0 bases from V and 9 bases from J, the junction contained 2 bases not matched to a gene. DNA of the CDR3: TGTGCCAGCAGCGTAGGACAGGGTAAAAAACTGTTTTTT. As protein: CASSVGQGKKLFF.